This entry lists 10 T cell receptor beta chains sequenced from one sample in a study of CD8+ T cells in alopecia areata. Reverse transcribed after extraction, RNA yielded cDNA as the sequencing template. Repertoires were generated with immunoSEQ multiplex PCR, while TCRdb's copy carries only in-frame clones and drops some. The repertoire holds 90,000 to 150,000 clones, with around two fifths as singletons. Specimen: CD4+ T cells sorted from blood. The source of these receptors is a human donor with alopecia areata.

This chain connects TRBV4-2 to TRBJ1-1; weak D call: TRBD1 (5 bases). The CDR3 consists of 18 residues. Germline V gene data show CDR1 as LGHNA and CDR2 as YNFKEQ. The germline V and J ends were trimmed by 2 bases and 4 bases, with 23 bases remaining between them. CDR3: CASSQQVVVGGTATEAFF. In DNA, the CDR3 is TGTGCCAGCAGCCAACAGGTCGTTGTGGGGGGAACAGCCACTGAAGCTTTCTTT.

This clone was counted a single time. The gene calls are TRBV29-1 and TRBJ1-4; D is possibly TRBD1 (6 bases). V was clipped by 7 bases and J by 3 bases, with 15 bases between them. The CDR3 sequence is 14 residues long. Germline V CDR1 and CDR2: SQVTM, ANQGSEA. The CDR3 DNA sequence: TGCAGCGGGCGATTGGACAGACCTAATGAAAAACTGTTTTTT. As protein: CSGRLDRPNEKLFF.

CDR3 sequence reads: CAISDPGVENYGYTF. CDR3 bases: TGTGCCATCAGTGATCCTGGTGTGGAGAACTATGGCTACACCTTC. The chain recombines TRBV10-3 with TRBJ1-2; D remains ambiguous. Looked up from germline, CDR1 is ENHRY and CDR2 is SYGVKD. The CDR3 is 15 amino acids. V lost 3 bases, J lost 2 bases, and 13 bases lay in between.

Only a few counts were recorded for this clone. This sequence joins TRBV18 and TRBJ2-1, with 9 bases lining up with TRBD2. Trimming took 3 bases from V and 13 from J; bases not matched to a gene: 7. Germline CDR1 KGHSH, CDR2 LQKENI. This CDR3 contains 13 residues. The CDR3 protein is CASSPDRSGRQFF. The CDR3 DNA reads as TGTGCCAGCTCACCTGACCGTAGCGGGAGACAGTTCTTC.

The chain couples TRBV30 to TRBJ2-1; no reliable D call. Trimming stripped 3 bases from V and 3 bases from J, with 12 bases between. The CDR3 extends over 14 amino acids. CDR1 is GTSNPN, CDR2 SVGIG, per germline (reference sequence). CDR3: CAWRPAYLYNEQFF. CDR3 bases: TGTGCCTGGAGGCCAGCGTATCTCTACAATGAGCAGTTCTTC.

This clone was seen a few times. This chain connects TRBV19 to TRBJ2-7; D ambiguous. Germline V gene data show CDR1 as LNHDA and CDR2 as SQIVND (reference sequence). The CDR3 contains 14 residues. The germline V and J ends were trimmed by 7 bases and 0 bases, with 13 bases remaining between them. The CDR3 region has the DNA TGTGCCAGTACCACCTATCCTGTCTCCTACGAGCAGTACTTC. Its translation: CASTTYPVSYEQYF.

This chain uses TRBV30 with TRBJ2-1; no clear D. Trimming left V 0 bases short and J 2 bases short, with 5 bases between. The germline V gene encodes CDR1 GTSNPN and CDR2 SVGIG (reference sequence). The CDR3 is 13 amino acids. The CDR3 DNA sequence: TGTGCCTGGAGTGTCGGGCCCTACAATGAGCAGTTCTTC. Translating gives CAWSVGPYNEQFF.

CDR3 bases: TGTGCCTGGAGTCGACCGTATCGAGGGCCTTATTCCAAAAACATTCAGTACTTC. Protein: CAWSRPYRGPYSKNIQYF. This chain uses TRBV30 with TRBJ2-4, with a weak D call TRBD2 (5 bases). V lost 2 bases and J lost 2, with 22 bases in between. The CDR3 has 18 residues. Germline V CDR1 and CDR2: GTSNPN, SVGIG (reference sequence).

The genes are TRBV14 and TRBJ2-5; D ambiguous. This CDR3 comprises 13 residues. The germline V gene has CDR1 SGHDN and CDR2 FVKESK. V dropped 4 bases and J dropped 7 bases, with 13 bases sitting between them. CDR3 in DNA: TGTGCCAGCAGCCGTCTCTGGAGTGGGACCCAGTACTTC. This translates into CASSRLWSGTQYF.

This clone was found once. The chain carries TRBV4-1 and TRBJ2-5, with 8 bases that match TRBD1. V lost 1 base and J lost 4; bases outside the gene matches: 8. CDR3 length: 16 residues. The germline V gene encodes CDR1 MGHRA and CDR2 YSYEKL. The CDR3 loop reads CASSQGLRGRGETQYF. DNA of the CDR3: TGCGCCAGCAGCCAAGGACTCAGGGGGCGCGGAGAGACCCAGTACTTC.